This T cell receptor beta chain appears in the sequencing data of a study of blood T cell repertoires in COVID-19. For the study at large: Acute and convalescent COVID-19 samples came from the United States, Italy and Spain. Sample material is recorded as cDNA or gDNA derived from T cells, B-cell-depleted T cells, or PBMCs.

It was during active infection that Seattle patients were enrolled and then longitudinally followed. Authors' analysis steps: Nucleated cell counts were estimated from reference gene primer amplification. TCRdb keeps only in-frame clones here, not all; method: immunoSEQ multiplex PCR. The V and J calls and the clone size are those of that table, but D and trimming were determined from the DNA. The repertoire holds hundreds of thousands of clones, with around 87% as singletons. The CDR3 has 16 residues. V lost 4 bases to trimming and J lost 3 bases; unmatched junction nucleotides: 8. Germline V gene sequence: CDR1 MNHEY, CDR2 SVGAGI.

Specimen: peripheral blood. The chain employs TRBV6-5 and TRBJ2-1, with 8 bases aligning to TRBD2. This TCR was sampled from a woman in her 50s with COVID-19, enrolled during active disease. CDR3 loop: CASSSLLAGIYNEQFF. DNA of the CDR3: TGTGCCAGCAGTTCCCTCCTAGCGGGCATCTACAATGAGCAGTTCTTC.